These 21 T cell receptor beta chains came from one sample sequenced in a study of T cell responses to AZD1222 COVID-19 vaccine. Clones were read by immunoSEQ multiplex PCR, and TCRdb kept only the in-frame ones, dropping some. The sample contains about 120,000 clones, about 87% of which appear only once. Sequences were derived from peripheral blood, sampled 28 days after the second AZD1222 dose. The origin of the receptors is an adult who received the AZD1222 COVID-19 vaccine.

As concerns this clone: Other DNA sequences in this specimen translate into the identical CDR3. The CDR3 sequence is CASSLAGEGNQPQHF. The CDR3 DNA reads as TGCGCCAGCAGCTTGGCCGGAGAAGGTAATCAGCCCCAGCATTTT. This chain links TRBV5-1 with TRBJ1-5; D is ambiguous. The CDR3 loop spans 15 amino acids. The germline V gene has CDR1 SGHRS and CDR2 YFSETQ. The germline V and J ends were trimmed by 0 bases and 4 bases, with 11 bases remaining between them.

CDR3 sequence reads: CASRVPFSGRDADTQYF. CDR3 coding DNA: TGTGCCAGCAGGGTTCCCTTTAGCGGGAGGGACGCAGATACGCAGTATTTT. This chain joins TRBV2 and TRBJ2-3, with 11 bases matching TRBD2. CDR3 length equals 17 residues. Germline loops: CDR1 SNHLY, CDR2 FYNNEI. V lost 6 bases to trimming and J lost 4 bases; unmatched junction nucleotides: 12.

The chain combines TRBV5-5 with TRBJ1-2; the match to TRBD1 covers 9 bases. Germline CDR1 and CDR2: SGHKS and YYEKEE (reference sequence). The CDR3 totals 15 residues. V shed 4 bases and J 3 bases; nucleotides not matched to a gene: 7. The CDR3 loop is CASSQRTGADYGYTF. CDR3 bases: TGTGCCAGCAGCCAAAGGACAGGGGCGGACTATGGCTACACCTTC.

The chain carries TRBV7-9 and TRBJ1-1; D gene unclear. There are 16 residues in the CDR3. In germline, CDR1 is SEHNR, CDR2 FQNEAQ (reference sequence). V lost 6 bases and J lost 1, with 18 bases in between. DNA for the CDR3: TGTGCCAGCAGGCATCAGTTGGGAGTGGGGAACACTGAAGCTTTCTTT. It translates to CASRHQLGVGNTEAFF.

This clone occurred a few times. The rearrangement joins TRBV19 to TRBJ1-3; D is possibly TRBD1 (5 bases). CDR1 and CDR2 from the germline V gene are LNHDA and SQIVND (reference sequence). The CDR3 length is 14 residues. V lost 9 bases and J lost 0, with 12 bases in between. In DNA form, the CDR3 reads TGTGCCAGCAACACGGGGACCTCTGGAAACACCATATATTTT. The encoded protein is CASNTGTSGNTIYF.

The rearrangement links TRBV7-9 to TRBJ2-3; D is ambiguous. The CDR3 runs to 12 residues. Trimming stripped 2 bases from V and 0 bases from J, with 0 bases between. Germline lookup yields CDR1 SEHNR and CDR2 FQNEAQ (reference sequence). The CDR3 DNA reads TGTGCCAGCAGCTTAAGCACAGATACGCAGTATTTT. Protein product: CASSLSTDTQYF.

This clone was found a few times. V gene TRBV6-1 combines with J gene TRBJ1-4; no reliable D call. Germline-derived CDR1 and CDR2 are MNHNS and SASEGT. The V gene lost 2 bases and the J gene lost 1 base, with 8 bases spanning the gap. CDR3 length: 15 residues. In DNA form, the CDR3 reads TGTGCCAGCAGTGAACAGATCCAAACTAATGAAAAACTGTTTTTT. Translating gives CASSEQIQTNEKLFF.

This clone was seen more than once but under ten times. This chain joins TRBV19 and TRBJ2-3; D uncertain. The CDR3 sequence is 14 residues long. Trimming removed 7 bases from V and 0 bases from J, with 11 bases in between. Germline V gene lookup returns CDR1 LNHDA and CDR2 SQIVND (reference sequence). DNA of the CDR3: TGTGCCAGTAAGCCAGTTTCTAGCACAGATACGCAGTATTTT. Translation: CASKPVSSTDTQYF.

The CDR3 DNA reads as TGTGCCAGCAGTCCCGGGACAGGGGTCTCCTACGAGCAGTACTTC. It translates to CASSPGTGVSYEQYF. The chain combines TRBV7-8 with TRBJ2-7; 10 bases agree with TRBD1. Losses at the gene ends were 6 bases for V and 0 bases for J; bases not matched to a gene: 5. The CDR3 spans 15 residues. Looked up from germline, CDR1 is SGHVS and CDR2 is FQNEAQ.

The rearrangement links TRBV11-2 to TRBJ2-7; the match to TRBD2 covers 15 bases. Germline V gives CDR1 SGHAT, CDR2 FQNNGV. V trimming: 5 bases; J trimming: 0 bases; junction bases outside the gene matches: 5. The CDR3 is 17 residues long. CDR3 protein: CASSRGTSGGSSYEQYF. The CDR3, as DNA: TGTGCCAGCAGCCGGGGGACTAGCGGGGGGAGCTCCTACGAGCAGTACTTC.

The chain uses TRBV5-6 and TRBJ2-1; 8 nucleotides match TRBD1. With V trimmed by 4 bases and J by 5 bases, 11 bases remained unmatched. The CDR3 has 16 residues. Per the germline V gene, CDR1 is SGHDT and CDR2 is YYEEEE. This CDR3 reads CASSQTDRDLNNEQFF. CDR3 bases: TGTGCCAGCAGCCAGACGGACAGGGACCTCAACAATGAGCAGTTCTTC.

The J gene is TRBJ1-2, the V gene TRBV25-1; TRBD1 matches at 9 bases. From germline, CDR1 is MGHDK and CDR2 SYGVNS. The CDR3 loop spans 16 amino acids. After removal of 2 bases from V and 4 bases from J, the junction contained 8 bases not matched to a gene. In DNA form, the CDR3 reads TGTGCCAGCAGTGAAACCGGGACAGGGCGAGTCTATGGCTACACCTTC. As protein: CASSETGTGRVYGYTF.

This clone was picked up many times. This chain links TRBV12-3 or TRBV12-4 with TRBJ1-2; no clear D. The CDR3 has 12 residues. V lost 5 bases, J lost 1 base, and 5 bases lay in between. DNA of the CDR3: TGTGCCAGCAGTATATATAACTATGGCTACACCTTC. It specifies CASSIYNYGYTF.

The CDR3 here is CASSQALAGWADTQYF. DNA of the CDR3: TGCGCCAGCAGCCAGGCACTAGCGGGATGGGCAGATACGCAGTATTTT. The chain uses TRBV4-1 and TRBJ2-3; 10 nucleotides align to TRBD2. Germline assignment: CDR1 MGHRA and CDR2 YSYEKL. V gave up 3 bases and J gave up 4 bases; unmatched junction bases: 7. This CDR3 has 16 residues.

The rearrangement joins TRBV28 to TRBJ1-5; the D is unclear. The V end was cut by 7 bases, the J end by 6 bases, with 10 bases between. The CDR3 sequence is 12 residues long. Germline V CDR1 and CDR2: MDHEN, SYDVKM. CDR3 DNA sequence: TGTGCCAGCACTGCGCGGGGTCAGCCCCAGCATTTT. As protein: CASTARGQPQHF.

The chain recombines TRBV27 with TRBJ2-7; no firm D call. The CDR3 runs to 14 residues. Germline values: CDR1 MNHEY, CDR2 SMNVEV (reference sequence). V dropped 0 bases and J dropped 3 bases, with 9 bases sitting between them. Here the CDR3 reads CASSLSPSSYEQYF. The CDR3 nucleotides read TGTGCCAGCAGTTTATCTCCCTCCAGCTACGAGCAGTACTTC.

The chain couples TRBV5-4 to TRBJ2-5; a possible D gene is TRBD2 (6 bases). CDR1 and CDR2 from the germline V gene are SGHNT and YYREEE (reference sequence). Trimming shortened V by 1 base and J by 5 bases, and 9 bases separated the two germline ends. The CDR3 length is 13 residues. The CDR3 bases are TGTGCCAGCAGCTTGATAGGAGGGGAGACCCAGTACTTC. Amino acids: CASSLIGGETQYF.

The rearrangement uses TRBV23-1 and TRBJ1-5; a weak D match, TRBD1 (5 bases). TRBV23-1 is an ORF; its function is uncertain. This CDR3 is built from 15 residues. The V end was cut by 3 bases, the J end by 5 bases, with 14 bases between. The DNA for the CDR3 is TGCGCCAGCAGTCAGGGGATCCGGGGCGATCAGCCCCAGCATTTT. It codes for CASSQGIRGDQPQHF.

This sequence joins TRBV7-9 and TRBJ1-1; 9 bases agree with TRBD1. CDR3 size: 15 residues. J was trimmed by 4 bases and V by 4 bases; bases with no gene match: 7. Germline CDR1 SEHNR, CDR2 FQNEAQ (reference sequence). The CDR3 sequence is CASSWGTGSVTEAFF. The CDR3 DNA sequence: TGTGCCAGCAGCTGGGGGACAGGGAGTGTCACTGAAGCTTTCTTT.

The chain combines TRBV11-2 with TRBJ1-4; TRBD1 is a possible D gene (6 bases). Germline CDR1 and CDR2: SGHAT and FQNNGV. CDR3 length: 13 amino acids. Trimming pared 5 bases from V and 8 bases from J, leaving 12 bases between. The CDR3 DNA is TGTGCCAGCAGCGAGGACAGTCGGGAAAAACTGTTTTTT. This translates into CASSEDSREKLFF. Full variable domain (outside the CDR3, taken from reference TRBV11-2 and TRBJ1-4): EAGVAQSPRYKIIEKRQSVAFWCNPISGHATLYWYQQILGQGPKLLIQFQNNGVVDDSQLPKDRFSAERLKGVDSTLKIQPAKLEDSAVYLCASSEDSREKLFFGSGTQLSVL.

V gene TRBV4-1 combines with J gene TRBJ1-2, with D tentatively TRBD1 (5 bases). Germline V gives CDR1 MGHRA, CDR2 YSYEKL. Trimming took off 0 bases at V and 4 bases at J, with 15 bases between the two ends. The CDR3 has 16 residues. The CDR3 sequence: CASSQEGTDTFYGYTF. CDR3 in DNA: TGCGCCAGCAGCCAAGAAGGGACGGATACCTTCTATGGCTACACCTTC.